Listed below are T cell receptor beta chains from one sample, sequenced in a study of blood T cell repertoires in COVID-19. Profiling relied on immunoSEQ multiplex PCR, and the TCRdb table lists in-frame clones only, not all of them. The sample comprises roughly 330,000 clones, around 90% of which are singletons, and more than 5% rests with the top ten. The specimen was PBMCs or T cells enriched from blood (not recorded which). These receptors came from a man younger than 45 who had recovered from COVID-19. CDR3s include the opening cysteine and the closing phenylalanine or tryptophan. A D gene is named only where the DNA matches it firmly. The size entry is marked missing in some rows and otherwise reads once, few, many or a size class.

d_gene,len,j_gene,abundance,v_gene,CDR3nt,CDR3aa
.,14,TRBJ2-1,.,TRBV7-9,TGTGCCAGCAGTAAACGGAGGCCCCTCAATGAGCAGTTCTTC,CASSKRRPLNEQFF
.,15,TRBJ1-3,.,TRBV6-1,TGTGCCAGCAGTGAACTTGGGGGGACCGGAAACACCATATATTTT,CASSELGGTGNTIYF
.,15,TRBJ2-1,.,TRBV28,TGTGCCAGCAGTTTACTCATGGACAGAGCTAATGAGCAGTTCTTC,CASSLLMDRANEQFF
.,14,TRBJ1-2,.,TRBV6-5,TGTGCCTGTCAAAGGGGGGGCGGAAACTATGGCTACACCTTC,CACQRGGGNYGYTF
.,15,TRBJ2-5,.,TRBV5-4,TGTGCCAGCAGAAGTCACGGACATAACCAAGAGACCCAGTACTTC,CASRSHGHNQETQYF
.,15,TRBJ2-1,.,TRBV7-3,TGTGCCAGCAGCTTAGGGGCAACAACCTACAATGAGCAGTTCTTC,CASSLGATTYNEQFF
TRBD2,14,TRBJ2-1,.,TRBV11-2,TGTGCCAGCAGCGTGACTAGCGGGGGGGCCAAGCAGTTCTTC,CASSVTSGGAKQFF
TRBD1,15,TRBJ2-7,.,TRBV19,TGTGCCAGTAGTCTAACGCCGGGACAGGGGTACGAGCAGTACTTC,CASSLTPGQGYEQYF
.,14,TRBJ2-7,.,TRBV5-1,TGCGCCAGCAGCTTGGTCGCGGGGGCTGACGAGCAGTACTTC,CASSLVAGADEQYF
TRBD1,14,TRBJ2-7,.,TRBV19,TGTGCCAGTAGTATGGGGGACAGGGCCTACGAGCAGTACTTC,CASSMGDRAYEQYF
TRBD1,18,TRBJ2-3,once,TRBV24-1,TGTGCCACCAACGGACAGGGGGCGAACGGAGCCCCCACAGATACGCAGTATTTT,CATNGQGANGAPTDTQYF
TRBD2,15,TRBJ2-3,.,TRBV6-5,TGTGCCAGCACCCACCTAGGAGCGGGGGATGATACGCAGTATTTT,CASTHLGAGDDTQYF
.,13,TRBJ1-1,.,TRBV19,TGTGCCACAATACAGAGGACTAACACTGAAGCTTTCTTT,CATIQRTNTEAFF
TRBD2,15,TRBJ2-5,.,TRBV6-4,TGTGCCAGCAGCGTTGGGACTAGCGGGGGAGAGACCCAGTACTTC,CASSVGTSGGETQYF
TRBD1,15,TRBJ2-5,.,TRBV7-9,TGTGCCAGCAGCTTAGCAGGACAGGGTGGGGAGACCCAGTACTTC,CASSLAGQGGETQYF
TRBD1,15,TRBJ2-3,.,TRBV27,TGTGCCAGCAGTTTACGGGGGACAGGGGCAGATACGCAGTATTTT,CASSLRGTGADTQYF
TRBD2,16,TRBJ2-5,once,TRBV11-2,TGTGCCAGCAGCTTAGTGGCTAGCGGGGGGCCCCCCACCCAGTACTTC,CASSLVASGGPPTQYF
.,18,TRBJ2-3,.,TRBV4-1,TGCGCCAGCAGCCAAGATATGTGGCGGGGAGCCTACACAGATACGCAGTATTTT,CASSQDMWRGAYTDTQYF
.,14,TRBJ2-3,.,TRBV4-1,TGCGCCAGCAGCCCGCGGGGTAGCACAGATACGCAGTATTTT,CASSPRGSTDTQYF
TRBD1,14,TRBJ2-5,.,TRBV3-1/TRBV3-2,TGTGCCAGCAGCTCCAGGGGGCGACAAGAGACCCAGTACTTC,CASSSRGRQETQYF
TRBD1,16,TRBJ1-3,.,TRBV7-3,TGTGCCAGCAGCTTAACAGGACAGGGAGTTGGAAACACCATATATTTT,CASSLTGQGVGNTIYF
TRBD1,13,TRBJ2-7,.,TRBV27,TGTGCCAGCAGGCCGACAGGGGGGTACGAGCAGTACTTC,CASRPTGGYEQYF
.,13,TRBJ1-1,.,TRBV13,TGTGCCAGCAGGGCGGGCGGAAACACTGAAGCTTTCTTT,CASRAGGNTEAFF
TRBD2,16,TRBJ2-5,.,TRBV3-1/TRBV3-2,TGTGCCAGCAGCCTGGGACTAGCGGGGGTGGAAGAGACCCAGTACTTC,CASSLGLAGVEETQYF
.,14,TRBJ2-1,.,TRBV15,TGTGCCACCAGCAGAGATCGTTCGGGCAATGAGCAGTTCTTC,CATSRDRSGNEQFF
.,16,TRBJ1-3,.,TRBV4-1,TGCGCCAGCAGCCATAAACAGGATCCCTCTGGAAACACCATATATTTT,CASSHKQDPSGNTIYF
.,15,TRBJ2-2,.,TRBV7-2,TGTGCCAGCAGCTCCAAGGGTGGCAGGGCGAGGGAGCTGTTTTTT,CASSSKGGRARELFF
TRBD1,14,TRBJ2-1,.,TRBV3-1/TRBV3-2,TGTGCCAGCAGCCAAGCGGGACAGGGGGCCTCACAGTTCTTC,CASSQAGQGASQFF
TRBD1,16,TRBJ1-6,.,TRBV19,TGTGCCAGTAGTATTGGGACAGGGGTGGCTAAATCACCCCTCCACTTT,CASSIGTGVAKSPLHF